In its sample, the clone carrying this T cell receptor beta chain was seen many times. The entry originates in a study of T cells in Graves' hyperthyroidism and ophthalmopathy. The CDR3 regions of TCR beta were amplified from RNA transcripts. When the TCR CDR3 underwent first-round RT-PCR, the HTBI primer set was used. TCRdb fed the multiplex PCR reads into MiXCR, producing one record per CDR3 protein. The table shows 500,000 to 600,000 distinct CDR3 sequences, with 40% to 50% occurring only once. The CDR3 length is 15 residues. CDR1 is LGHNA and CDR2 is YSLEER in the germline V gene. V was shortened by 1 base and J by 11 bases, with 15 bases between the two germline ends.

The sequenced sample was peripheral blood or thyroid tissue (not recorded which). The source of this sequence is an adult woman with Graves' disease, either hyperthyroidism or ophthalmopathy (not recorded which). The chain carries TRBV4-3 and TRBJ1-6; D gene ambiguous. This CDR3 is CASSQARHQGAPLHF. DNA for the CDR3: TGCGCCAGCAGCCAAGCGCGTCACCAAGGAGCACCCCTCCACTTT.